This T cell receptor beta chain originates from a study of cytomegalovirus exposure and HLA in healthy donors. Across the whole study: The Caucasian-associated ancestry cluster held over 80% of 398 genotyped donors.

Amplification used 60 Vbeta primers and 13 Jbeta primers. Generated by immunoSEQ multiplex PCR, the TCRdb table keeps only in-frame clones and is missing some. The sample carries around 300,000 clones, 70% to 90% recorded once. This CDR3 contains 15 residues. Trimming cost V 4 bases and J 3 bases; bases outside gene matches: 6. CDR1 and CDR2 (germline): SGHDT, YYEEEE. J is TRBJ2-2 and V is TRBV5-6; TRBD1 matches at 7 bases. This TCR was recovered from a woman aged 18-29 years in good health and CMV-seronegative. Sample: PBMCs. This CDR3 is CASSEGQPDTGELFF. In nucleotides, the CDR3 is TGTGCCAGCAGCGAGGGACAGCCGGACACCGGGGAGCTGTTTTTT.